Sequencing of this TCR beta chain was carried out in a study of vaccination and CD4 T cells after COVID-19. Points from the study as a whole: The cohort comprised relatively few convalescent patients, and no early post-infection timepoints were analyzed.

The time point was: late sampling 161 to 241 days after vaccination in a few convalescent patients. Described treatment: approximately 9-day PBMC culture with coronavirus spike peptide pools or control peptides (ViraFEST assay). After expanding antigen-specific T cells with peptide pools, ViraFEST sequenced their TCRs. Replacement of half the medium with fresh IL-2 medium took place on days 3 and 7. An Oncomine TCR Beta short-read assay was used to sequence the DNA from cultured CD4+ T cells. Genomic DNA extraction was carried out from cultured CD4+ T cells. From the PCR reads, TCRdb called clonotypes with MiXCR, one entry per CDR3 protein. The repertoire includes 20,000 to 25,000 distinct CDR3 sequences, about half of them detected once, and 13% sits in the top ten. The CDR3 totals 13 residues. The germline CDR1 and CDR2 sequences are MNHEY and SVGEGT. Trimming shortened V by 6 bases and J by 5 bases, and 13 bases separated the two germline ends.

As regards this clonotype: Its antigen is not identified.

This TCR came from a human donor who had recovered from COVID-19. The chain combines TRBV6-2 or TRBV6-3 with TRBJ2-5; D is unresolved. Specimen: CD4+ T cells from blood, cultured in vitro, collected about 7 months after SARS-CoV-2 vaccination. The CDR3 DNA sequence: TGTGCCAGCAGCCCCCGGTCCGGGGAGACCCAGTACTTC. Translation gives CASSPRSGETQYF.